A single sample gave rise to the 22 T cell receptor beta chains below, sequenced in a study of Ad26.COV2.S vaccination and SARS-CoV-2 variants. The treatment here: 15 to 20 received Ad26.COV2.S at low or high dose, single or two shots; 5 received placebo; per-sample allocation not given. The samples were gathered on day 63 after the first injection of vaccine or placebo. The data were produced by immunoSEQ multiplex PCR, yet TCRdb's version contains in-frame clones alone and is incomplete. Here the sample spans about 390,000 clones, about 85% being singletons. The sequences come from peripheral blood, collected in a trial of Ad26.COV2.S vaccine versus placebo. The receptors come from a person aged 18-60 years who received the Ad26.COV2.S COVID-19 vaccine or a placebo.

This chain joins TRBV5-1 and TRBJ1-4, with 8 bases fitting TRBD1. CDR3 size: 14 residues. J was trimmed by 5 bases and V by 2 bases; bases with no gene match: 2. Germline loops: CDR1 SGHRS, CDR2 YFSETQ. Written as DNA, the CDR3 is TGCGCCAGCAGCTTCAGGGGGCGAAATGAAAAACTGTTTTTT. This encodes CASSFRGRNEKLFF.

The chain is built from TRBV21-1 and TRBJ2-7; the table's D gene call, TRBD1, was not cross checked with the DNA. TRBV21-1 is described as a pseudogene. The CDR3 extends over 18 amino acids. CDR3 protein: CASTPTGGRHYPPYEQYF. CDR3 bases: TGTGCCAGCACCCCGACAGGGGGCCGCCATTACCCCCCCTACGAGCAGTACTTC.

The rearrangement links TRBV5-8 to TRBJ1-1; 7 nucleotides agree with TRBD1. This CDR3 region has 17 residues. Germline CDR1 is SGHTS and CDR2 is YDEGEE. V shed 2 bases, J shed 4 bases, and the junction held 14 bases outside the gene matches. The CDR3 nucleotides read TGTGCCAGCAGCTTCCAGACAGGGTGGATTTGGGGCACTGAAGCTTTCTTT. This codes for CASSFQTGWIWGTEAFF.

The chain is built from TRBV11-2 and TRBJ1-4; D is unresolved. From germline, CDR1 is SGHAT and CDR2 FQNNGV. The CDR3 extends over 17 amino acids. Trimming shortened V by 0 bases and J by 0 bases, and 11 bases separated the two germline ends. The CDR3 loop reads CASSLDRWAATNEKLFF. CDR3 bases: TGTGCCAGCAGCTTAGATAGGTGGGCGGCAACTAATGAAAAACTGTTTTTT.

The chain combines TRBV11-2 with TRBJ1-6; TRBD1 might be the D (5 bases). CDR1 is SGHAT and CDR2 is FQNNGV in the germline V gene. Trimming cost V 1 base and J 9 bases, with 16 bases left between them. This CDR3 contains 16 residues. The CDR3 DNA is TGTGCCAGCAGCTTAGTGAGTCCAGGGTTCGGTTCACCCCTCCACTTT. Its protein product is CASSLVSPGFGSPLHF.

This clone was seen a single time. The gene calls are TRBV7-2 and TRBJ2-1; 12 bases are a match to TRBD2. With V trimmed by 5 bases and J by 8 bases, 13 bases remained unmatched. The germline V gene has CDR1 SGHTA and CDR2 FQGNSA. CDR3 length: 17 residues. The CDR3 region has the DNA TGTGCCAGCAGCCCTAGGGTGGCTAGCGGGGGGGTATATGAGCAGTTCTTC. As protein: CASSPRVASGGVYEQFF. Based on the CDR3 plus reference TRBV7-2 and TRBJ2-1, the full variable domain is GAGVSQSPSNKVTEKGKDVELRCDPISGHTALYWYRQSLGQGLEFLIYFQGNSAPDKSGLPSDRFSAERTGGSVSTLTIQRTQQEDSAVYLCASSPRVASGGVYEQFFGPGTRLTVL.

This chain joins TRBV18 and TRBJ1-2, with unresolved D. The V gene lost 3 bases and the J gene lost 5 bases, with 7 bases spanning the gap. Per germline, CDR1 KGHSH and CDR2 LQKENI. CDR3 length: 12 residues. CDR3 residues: CASSPSGYGYTF. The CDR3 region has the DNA TGTGCCAGCTCACCGAGCGGGTATGGCTACACCTTC.

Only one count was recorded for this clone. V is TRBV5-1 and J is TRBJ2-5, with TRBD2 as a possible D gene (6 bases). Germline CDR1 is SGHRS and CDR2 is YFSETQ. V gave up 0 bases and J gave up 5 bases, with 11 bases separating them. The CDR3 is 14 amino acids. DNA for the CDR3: TGCGCCAGCAGCTTGGAGCAGGCGGGGGAGACCCAGTACTTC. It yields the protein CASSLEQAGETQYF.

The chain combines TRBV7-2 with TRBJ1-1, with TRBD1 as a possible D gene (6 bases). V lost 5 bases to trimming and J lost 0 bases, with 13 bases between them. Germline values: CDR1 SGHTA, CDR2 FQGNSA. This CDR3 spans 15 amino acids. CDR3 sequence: CASSIYGGLNTEAFF. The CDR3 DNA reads TGTGCCAGCAGCATATACGGGGGCCTGAACACTGAAGCTTTCTTT.

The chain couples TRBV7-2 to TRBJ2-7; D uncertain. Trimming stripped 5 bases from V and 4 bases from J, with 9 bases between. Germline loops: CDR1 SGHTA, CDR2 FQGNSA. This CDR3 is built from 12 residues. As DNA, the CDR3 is TGTGCCAGCAGCCCCCGCACATACGAGCAGTACTTC. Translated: CASSPRTYEQYF.

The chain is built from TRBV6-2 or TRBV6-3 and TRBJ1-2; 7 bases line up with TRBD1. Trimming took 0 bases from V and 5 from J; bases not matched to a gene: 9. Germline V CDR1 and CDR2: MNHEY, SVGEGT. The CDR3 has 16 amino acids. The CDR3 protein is CASSYSIRGQKYGYTF. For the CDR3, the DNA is TGTGCCAGCAGTTACTCGATACGGGGACAGAAGTATGGCTACACCTTC.

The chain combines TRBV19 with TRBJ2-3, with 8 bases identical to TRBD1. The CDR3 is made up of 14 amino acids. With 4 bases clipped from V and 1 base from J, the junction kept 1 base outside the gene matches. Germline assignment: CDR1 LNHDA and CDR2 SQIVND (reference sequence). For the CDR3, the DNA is TGTGCCAGTAGTAAGGACAGGGGCACAGATACGCAGTATTTT. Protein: CASSKDRGTDTQYF.

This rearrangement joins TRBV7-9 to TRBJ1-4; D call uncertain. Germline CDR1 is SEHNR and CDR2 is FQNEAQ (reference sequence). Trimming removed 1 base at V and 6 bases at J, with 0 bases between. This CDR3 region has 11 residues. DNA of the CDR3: TGTGCCAGCAGCTTAGATGAAAAACTGTTTTTT. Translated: CASSLDEKLFF.

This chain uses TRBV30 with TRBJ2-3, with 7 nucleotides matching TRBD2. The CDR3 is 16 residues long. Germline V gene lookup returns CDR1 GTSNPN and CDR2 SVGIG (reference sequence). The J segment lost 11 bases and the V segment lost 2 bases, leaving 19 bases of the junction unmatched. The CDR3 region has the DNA TGTGCCTGGAGTCAACTCCCGACTAGCAAGAGGGTTGGGCAGTATTTT. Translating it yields CAWSQLPTSKRVGQYF. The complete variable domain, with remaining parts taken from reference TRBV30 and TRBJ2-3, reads SQTIHQWPATLVQPVGSPLSLECTVEGTSNPNLYWYRQAAGRGLQLLFYSVGIGQISSEVPQNLSASRPQDRQFILSSKKLLLSDSGFYLCAWSQLPTSKRVGQYFGPGTRLTVL.

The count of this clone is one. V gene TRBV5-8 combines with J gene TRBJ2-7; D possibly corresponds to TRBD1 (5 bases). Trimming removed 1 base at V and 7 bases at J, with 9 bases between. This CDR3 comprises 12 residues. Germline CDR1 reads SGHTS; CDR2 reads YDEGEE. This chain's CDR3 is CASSLQGREQYF. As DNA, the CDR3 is TGTGCCAGCAGCTTGCAGGGAAGGGAGCAGTACTTC. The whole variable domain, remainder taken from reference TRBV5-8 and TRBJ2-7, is EAGVTQSPTHLIKTRGQQATLRCSPISGHTSVYWYQQALGLGLQFLLWYDEGEERNRGNFPPRFSGRQFPNYSSELNVNALELEDSALYLCASSLQGREQYFGPGTRLTVT.

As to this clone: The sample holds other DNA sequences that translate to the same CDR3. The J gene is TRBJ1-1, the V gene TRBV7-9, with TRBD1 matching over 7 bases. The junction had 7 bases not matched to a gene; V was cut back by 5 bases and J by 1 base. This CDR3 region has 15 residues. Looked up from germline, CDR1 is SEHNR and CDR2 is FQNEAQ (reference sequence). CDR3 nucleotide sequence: TGTGCCAGCAGCCCCCGGGACAGACGGAACACTGAAGCTTTCTTT. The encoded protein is CASSPRDRRNTEAFF.

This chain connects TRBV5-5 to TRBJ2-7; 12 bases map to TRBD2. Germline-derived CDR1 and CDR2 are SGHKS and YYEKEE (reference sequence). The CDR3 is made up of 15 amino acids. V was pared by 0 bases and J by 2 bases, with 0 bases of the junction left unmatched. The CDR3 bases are TGTGCCAGCAGCTTGGCTAGCGGGGGGGCCTACGAGCAGTACTTC. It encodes CASSLASGGAYEQYF.

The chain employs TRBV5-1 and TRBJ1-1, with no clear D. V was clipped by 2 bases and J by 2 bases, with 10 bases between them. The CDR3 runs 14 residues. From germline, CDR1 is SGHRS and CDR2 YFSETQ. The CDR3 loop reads CASSLRSFNTEAFF. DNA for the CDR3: TGCGCCAGCAGCTTACGTAGCTTTAACACTGAAGCTTTCTTT.

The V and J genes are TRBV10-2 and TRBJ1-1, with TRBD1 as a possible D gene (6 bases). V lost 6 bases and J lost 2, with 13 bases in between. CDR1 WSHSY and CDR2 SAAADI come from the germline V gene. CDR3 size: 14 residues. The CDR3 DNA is TGCGCCAGCAGGGAGGCCAGGGGAAACACTGAAGCTTTCTTT. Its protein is CASREARGNTEAFF.

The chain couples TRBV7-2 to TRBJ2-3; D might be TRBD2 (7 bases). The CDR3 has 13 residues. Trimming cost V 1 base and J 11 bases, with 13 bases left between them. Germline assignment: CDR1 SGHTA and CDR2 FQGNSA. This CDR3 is CASSLEGGLQQYF. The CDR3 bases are TGTGCCAGCAGCTTAGAGGGGGGACTACAGCAGTATTTT.

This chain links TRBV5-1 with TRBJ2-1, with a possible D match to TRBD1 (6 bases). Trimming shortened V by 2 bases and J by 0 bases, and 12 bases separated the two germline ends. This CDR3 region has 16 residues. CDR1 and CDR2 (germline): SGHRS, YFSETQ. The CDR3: CASSFVDSLSYNEQFF. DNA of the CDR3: TGCGCCAGCAGCTTTGTGGACAGCCTCTCCTACAATGAGCAGTTCTTC.

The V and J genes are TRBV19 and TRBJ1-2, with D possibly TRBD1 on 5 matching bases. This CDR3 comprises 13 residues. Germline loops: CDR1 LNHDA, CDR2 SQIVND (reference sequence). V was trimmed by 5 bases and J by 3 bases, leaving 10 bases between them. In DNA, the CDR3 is TGTGCCAGTAGTTCGACAGTGGACTATGGCTACACCTTC. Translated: CASSSTVDYGYTF.